This T cell receptor beta chain was captured by sequencing in a study of T cell responses to AZD1222 COVID-19 vaccine. Overall study: Combined were second doses at about 4 or about 12 weeks. Notes on the study in general: Only 5 to 7 AZD1222 recipients were seropositive at baseline. Targeting of unmutated variant regions was reportedly seen in nearly half of spike-specific TCRs. CD4 TCRs covered the whole spike, strongest at regions 160-218 and 743-854.

Turning to this clone: What it binds is not known.

Measured with immunoSEQ multiplex PCR; TCRdb has only the in-frame clones, and not every one. The sample lists about 99,000 clones; 90% were seen once. Trimming stripped 3 bases from V and 1 base from J, with 12 bases between. Germline CDR1 reads SGHDN; CDR2 reads FVKESK. This CDR3 comprises 16 residues. V gene TRBV14 combines with J gene TRBJ2-2; D perhaps matches TRBD1 (6 bases). This specimen consisted of peripheral blood, obtained on day 0 of AZD1222 vaccination. This TCR derives from an adult in good health. The CDR3 region is CASSHFTGWNTGELFF. CDR3 nucleotides: TGTGCCAGCAGCCATTTTACAGGGTGGAACACCGGGGAGCTGTTTTTT.